This T cell receptor (beta chain) was captured in a study of T cell responses to AZD1222 COVID-19 vaccine. Study results and limitations: Baseline testing showed seropositivity in only a handful of AZD1222 recipients. As reported, nearly half of all spike-specific TCRs target variant regions that are unmutated. Females made up more of the donors, who were largely white British, and clonal diversity may have come out too low. Receipt of two AZD1222 doses was followed by a rise in Spike-specific TCR breadth and depth.

Only in-frame clones appear in the TCRdb table, and some are missing; sequencing was by immunoSEQ multiplex PCR. The table shows around 180,000 clones, with over 75% occurring only once. Points on this clone: The target antigen is unknown.

Looked up from germline, CDR1 is LNHDA and CDR2 is SQIVND (reference sequence). The ends were cut back, 2 bases at V and 1 base at J, with 6 bases in the middle. The CDR3 sequence is 14 residues long. This specimen consisted of peripheral blood, obtained on day 0 of AZD1222 vaccination. This sequence was found in an adult in good health. The rearrangement uses TRBV19 and TRBJ1-5; D unresolved. CDR3 bases: TGTGCCAGTAGTATACTAGACAGCAATCAGCCCCAGCATTTT. It specifies CASSILDSNQPQHF.